The 2 T cell receptor beta chains in this list originate from one sample, sequenced in a study of OX40 agonist ivuxolimab in advanced cancers. The data were produced by immunoSEQ multiplex PCR, yet TCRdb's version contains in-frame clones alone and is incomplete. This table holds around 40,000 clones, 80% found once. This specimen was CD4+ or CD8+ T cells sorted from blood, taken in a trial of the OX40 agonist ivuxolimab. The source is an adult with an advanced solid tumor such as melanoma, head and neck, liver or kidney cancer.

The rearrangement joins TRBV9 to TRBJ2-2; 9 nucleotides line up with TRBD1. The CDR3 loop spans 16 amino acids. Unmatched junction bases numbered 6, after V lost 0 bases and J lost 6 bases. CDR1 is SGDLS, CDR2 YYNGEE, per germline. DNA of the CDR3: TGTGCCAGCAGCGTAGAGGGACAGGGCGGTGCCGGGGAGCTGTTTTTT. The encoded protein is CASSVEGQGGAGELFF.

This clone appeared a single time. The CDR3 loop is CSLAREVQETQYF. The CDR3 nucleotides are TGCAGCTTAGCGCGGGAGGTCCAAGAGACCCAGTACTTC. V and J are TRBV29-1 and TRBJ2-5, with 8 bases aligning to TRBD2. J gave up 1 base and V 8 bases, and 6 bases lay outside the gene matches. Germline-derived CDR1 and CDR2 are SQVTM and ANQGSEA. The CDR3 covers 13 residues.